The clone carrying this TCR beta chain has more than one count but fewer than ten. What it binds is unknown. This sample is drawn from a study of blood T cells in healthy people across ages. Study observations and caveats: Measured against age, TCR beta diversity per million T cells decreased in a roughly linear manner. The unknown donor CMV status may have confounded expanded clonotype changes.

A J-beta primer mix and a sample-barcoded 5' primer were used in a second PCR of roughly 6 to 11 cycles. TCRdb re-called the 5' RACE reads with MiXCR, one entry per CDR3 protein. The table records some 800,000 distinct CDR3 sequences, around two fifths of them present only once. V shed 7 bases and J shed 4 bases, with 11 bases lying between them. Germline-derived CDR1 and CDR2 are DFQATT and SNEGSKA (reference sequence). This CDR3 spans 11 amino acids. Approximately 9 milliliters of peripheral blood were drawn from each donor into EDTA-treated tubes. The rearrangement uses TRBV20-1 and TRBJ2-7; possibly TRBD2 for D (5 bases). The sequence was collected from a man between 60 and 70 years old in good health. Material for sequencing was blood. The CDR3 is CSVRRAYEQYF. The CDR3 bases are TGCAGTGTCAGGCGGGCGTACGAGCAGTACTTC.